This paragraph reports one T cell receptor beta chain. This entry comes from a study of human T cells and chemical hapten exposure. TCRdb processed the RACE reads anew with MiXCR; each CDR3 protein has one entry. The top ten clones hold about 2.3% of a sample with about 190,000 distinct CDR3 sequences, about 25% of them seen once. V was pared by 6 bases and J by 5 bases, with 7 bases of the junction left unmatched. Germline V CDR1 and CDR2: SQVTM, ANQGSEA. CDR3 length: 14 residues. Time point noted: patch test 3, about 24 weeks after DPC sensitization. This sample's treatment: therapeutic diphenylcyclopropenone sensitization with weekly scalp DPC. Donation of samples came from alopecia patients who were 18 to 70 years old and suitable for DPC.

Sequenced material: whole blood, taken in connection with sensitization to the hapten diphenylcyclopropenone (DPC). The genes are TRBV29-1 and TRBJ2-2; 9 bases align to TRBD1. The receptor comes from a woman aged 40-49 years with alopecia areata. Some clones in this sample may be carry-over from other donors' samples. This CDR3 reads CSVATGGSTGELFF. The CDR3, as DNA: TGCAGCGTGGCGACAGGGGGAAGTACCGGGGAGCTGTTTTTT.